These 20 T cell receptor beta chains were sequenced from one sample in a study of shared clonotypes between healthy human individuals. Sequenced by immunoSEQ multiplex PCR; TCRdb stores in-frame clones only, minus some. This sample has roughly 2.1 million clones, with about 93% found just once. CD8 cells classed as naive were CD45RO-negative and positively selected for CCR7, excluding terminally differentiated effector memory CD45RA+ cells. The sequenced sample was naive CD8+ T cells from PBMCs. The receptors here all came from a man younger than 35 in good health. Some clones in this sample may be carry-over from other donors' samples.

This clone is a singleton in its sample. V and J are TRBV27 and TRBJ2-3; a possible D gene is TRBD1 (5 bases). Trimming removed 6 bases from V and 3 bases from J, with 10 bases in between. This CDR3 comprises 13 residues. Germline assignment: CDR1 MNHEY and CDR2 SMNVEV (reference sequence). DNA of the CDR3: TGTGCCAGCAGACGGACACTAACAGATACGCAGTATTTT. Amino acids: CASRRTLTDTQYF.

This clone was picked up one time. The rearrangement uses TRBV4-2 and TRBJ2-1, with 12 bases fitting TRBD2. Losses at the gene ends were 1 base for V and 5 bases for J; bases not matched to a gene: 3. Looked up from germline, CDR1 is LGHNA and CDR2 is YNFKEQ. The length of the CDR3 is 16 residues. CDR3 nucleotide sequence: TGTGCCAGCAGCCAAGGACTAGCGGGAGTCAACAATGAGCAGTTCTTC. Its translation is CASSQGLAGVNNEQFF.

The table lists this clone with a count of one. The chain links TRBV12-5 to TRBJ2-1; unclear D gene. The germline gives CDR1 LGHNT, CDR2 FRNRAP. The CDR3 runs 12 residues. V was trimmed by 4 bases and J by 10 bases, leaving 11 bases between them. Here the CDR3 reads CASGSPPREQFF. The CDR3 DNA follows: TGTGCTAGTGGTTCCCCCCCCCGGGAGCAGTTCTTC.

The chain has TRBV5-1 and TRBJ2-7; D unresolved. Germline lookup yields CDR1 SGHRS and CDR2 YFSETQ. There are 15 residues in the CDR3. V was trimmed by 4 bases and J by 4 bases, leaving 18 bases between them. The CDR3 is CASSPNKLNQYEQYF. DNA for the CDR3: TGCGCCAGCAGCCCAAACAAGTTAAATCAATACGAGCAGTACTTC.

The chain combines TRBV10-3 with TRBJ2-1, with D possibly matching TRBD1 (6 bases). Trimming removed 6 bases at V and 0 bases at J, with 24 bases between. Germline V gene lookup returns CDR1 ENHRY and CDR2 SYGVKD. The CDR3 spans 19 residues. The CDR3 reads CAIRRTAYSYGSSYNEQFF. CDR3 coding DNA: TGTGCCATCAGAAGGACAGCCTACAGTTATGGGAGCTCCTACAATGAGCAGTTCTTC.

The rearrangement joins TRBV5-4 to TRBJ2-7; possibly TRBD2 for D (6 bases). Trimming removed 1 base at V and 11 bases at J, with 16 bases between. CDR3 length equals 13 residues. CDR1 SGHNT and CDR2 YYREEE come from the germline V gene (reference sequence). The CDR3 nucleotides read TGTGCCAGCAGCTTGAAGTTCACGGGAGAAGAGTACTTC. Amino acid sequence: CASSLKFTGEEYF. Full variable domain (missing parts from reference TRBV5-4 and TRBJ2-7): ETGVTQSPTHLIKTRGQQVTLRCSSQSGHNTVSWYQQALGQGPQFIFQYYREEENGRGNFPPRFSGLQFPNYSSELNVNALELDDSALYLCASSLKFTGEEYFGPGTRLTVT.

The CDR3 nucleotides are TGTGCCAGCAGTCCGGGGGGGGCAGGGGGGCCCCAGCATTTT. The encoded protein is CASSPGGAGGPQHF. V is TRBV27 and J is TRBJ1-5, with 7 bases fitting TRBD1. This CDR3 is 14 amino acids long. J was trimmed by 9 bases and V by 5 bases; bases with no gene match: 10. In germline, CDR1 is MNHEY, CDR2 SMNVEV (reference sequence).

The rearrangement links TRBV27 to TRBJ2-2; TRBD2 agrees at 11 bases. The germline V gene encodes CDR1 MNHEY and CDR2 SMNVEV (reference sequence). CDR3 size: 16 residues. V was clipped by 5 bases and J by 2 bases; unmatched bases: 4. For the CDR3, the DNA is TGTGCCAGCAGTCAACGACTAGCGGGAAACACCGGGGAGCTGTTTTTT. Translated, it gives CASSQRLAGNTGELFF.

V usage is TRBV9 and J usage is TRBJ2-1; TRBD2 matches 8 bases. CDR1 and CDR2 (germline): SGDLS, YYNGEE. The CDR3 is 15 amino acids. Losses at the gene ends were 2 bases for V and 2 bases for J; bases not matched to a gene: 3. The CDR3 DNA is TGTGCCAGCAGCGTCCCGGGAGGGCCCTACAATGAGCAGTTCTTC. The encoded protein is CASSVPGGPYNEQFF.

The V and J genes are TRBV27 and TRBJ2-3; D is undetermined. V was shortened by 5 bases and J by 3 bases, with 15 bases between the two germline ends. The CDR3 is 15 residues long. Germline assignment: CDR1 MNHEY and CDR2 SMNVEV (reference sequence). The CDR3 loop is CASSPRPLGTDTQYF. The CDR3 nucleotides read TGTGCCAGCAGTCCCAGGCCACTGGGAACAGATACGCAGTATTTT.

The chain links TRBV28 to TRBJ1-5, with a possible D match to TRBD1 (5 bases). V was shortened by 1 base and J by 5 bases, with 9 bases between the two germline ends. The CDR3 has 14 amino acids. Germline-derived CDR1 and CDR2 are MDHEN and SYDVKM. The CDR3 sequence: CASSLFGRDQPQHF. The CDR3 DNA follows: TGTGCCAGCAGTTTATTCGGCAGGGATCAGCCCCAGCATTTT. The complete variable domain, with remaining parts taken from reference TRBV28 and TRBJ1-5, reads DVKVTQSSRYLVKRTGEKVFLECVQDMDHENMFWYRQDPGLGLRLIYFSYDVKMKEKGDIPEGYSVSREKKERFSLILESASTNQTSMYLCASSLFGRDQPQHFGDGTRLSIL.

The V and J genes are TRBV28 and TRBJ2-1; 9 bases map to TRBD2. The CDR3 runs to 14 residues. The germline V gene has CDR1 MDHEN and CDR2 SYDVKM. The J segment lost 9 bases and the V segment lost 2 bases, leaving 5 bases of the junction unmatched. The CDR3 spells CASSLAGGYFEQFF. In DNA form, the CDR3 reads TGTGCCAGCAGTTTAGCGGGAGGGTATTTTGAGCAGTTCTTC.

With regard to this clone: This specimen includes other DNA sequences encoding the same CDR3. The V and J genes are TRBV6-5 and TRBJ1-1, with a possible D match to TRBD1 (5 bases). The ends were cut back, 0 bases at V and 3 bases at J, with 14 bases in the middle. The CDR3 runs 16 residues. The germline CDR1 and CDR2 sequences are MNHEY and SVGAGI. CDR3 in amino acids: CASSYSTGEWDTEAFF. The CDR3 DNA sequence: TGTGCCAGCAGTTACTCGACGGGGGAATGGGACACTGAAGCTTTCTTT.

This clone was detected only once. The chain combines TRBV4-2 with TRBJ2-1, with D uncertain. In germline, CDR1 is LGHNA, CDR2 YNFKEQ. This CDR3 has 12 residues. The germline V and J ends were trimmed by 4 bases and 8 bases, with 9 bases remaining between them. The CDR3 protein is CASSPRGDEQFF. The CDR3 DNA follows: TGTGCCAGCAGCCCCCGCGGTGATGAGCAGTTCTTC.

The chain combines TRBV4-1 with TRBJ2-7; D uncertain. The germline V and J ends were trimmed by 3 bases and 5 bases, with 11 bases remaining between them. The CDR3 sequence is 13 residues long. The V gene's germline CDR1 is MGHRA and CDR2 YSYEKL. The CDR3 nucleotides are TGCGCCAGCAGCCAGGAGAATTCCCACGAGCAGTACTTC. Protein product: CASSQENSHEQYF.

The chain employs TRBV15 and TRBJ2-2; 9 positions agree with TRBD1. Per germline, CDR1 LNHNV and CDR2 YYDKDF (reference sequence). V was clipped by 4 bases and J by 2 bases; unmatched bases: 14. The CDR3 is 19 residues long. DNA for the CDR3: TGTGCCACCAGCACCAGACAGGGGGAGGGGAAAAGTAACACCGGGGAGCTGTTTTTT. Translated, it gives CATSTRQGEGKSNTGELFF.

In the case of this clone: This same CDR3 is encoded by further DNA sequences in the sample. V and J are TRBV28 and TRBJ2-7; TRBD2 aligns across 7 bases. Per the germline V gene, CDR1 is MDHEN and CDR2 is SYDVKM. J was trimmed by 2 bases and V by 3 bases; bases with no gene match: 4. The CDR3 totals 14 residues. The CDR3 spells CASSFGGTTYEQYF. CDR3 DNA sequence: TGTGCCAGCAGTTTTGGTGGGACTACCTACGAGCAGTACTTC.

In DNA form, the CDR3 reads TGTGCCAGCAGCTTAGATGGGGGACTAGCCTACAATGAGCAGTTCTTC. Translated: CASSLDGGLAYNEQFF. The rearrangement uses TRBV13 and TRBJ2-1; 8 positions match TRBD2. V trimming: 1 base; J trimming: 2 bases; junction bases outside the gene matches: 4. The CDR3 sequence is 16 residues long. The germline CDR1 and CDR2 sequences are PRHDT and FYEKMQ (reference sequence). Based on the CDR3 plus reference TRBV13 and TRBJ2-1, the full variable domain is AAGVIQSPRHLIKEKRETATLKCYPIPRHDTVYWYQQGPGQDPQFLISFYEKMQSDKGSIPDRFSAQQFSDYHSELNMSSLELGDSALYFCASSLDGGLAYNEQFFGPGTRLTVL.

The chain couples TRBV2 to TRBJ2-1; 8 bases are a match to TRBD2. The CDR3 consists of 17 residues. Germline CDR1 reads SNHLY; CDR2 reads FYNNEI. V was pared by 3 bases and J by 0 bases, with 7 bases of the junction left unmatched. The CDR3 spells CASSDPLSGSSYNEQFF. CDR3 DNA: TGTGCCAGCAGTGATCCCTTAAGCGGGAGCTCCTACAATGAGCAGTTCTTC.

About this clone: The sample holds other DNA sequences that translate to the same CDR3. V is TRBV7-3 and J is TRBJ2-1, with D perhaps TRBD2 (6 bases). The V and J ends lost 0 bases and 0 bases respectively, with 6 bases between them. This CDR3 is 15 amino acids long. Per the germline V gene, CDR1 is SGHTA and CDR2 is FQGTGA. The CDR3 is CASSLTGGSYNEQFF. In DNA form, the CDR3 reads TGTGCCAGCAGCTTAACCGGGGGCTCCTACAATGAGCAGTTCTTC.